Below are 12 T cell receptor beta chains sequenced from a single sample in a study of tumor-infiltrating lymphocytes in primary liver carcinoma. They got blood RNA out of unsorted whole blood and also pulled out germline DNA. With around 490 ng total RNA as template and a constant-region primer, TCR beta cDNA was made. For TCR beta, libraries were produced by three nested multiplex PCR rounds using slightly modified ARM-PCR. Use of TRBV1-TRBV30 forward primers with a C-beta reverse primer characterized the first two PCR rounds, which lasted roughly 11 cycles each. In TCRdb, the multiplex PCR reads were re-called with MiXCR into one record per CDR3 protein. The profile shows about 330,000 distinct CDR3 sequences, around 60% of them singletons. The sequenced sample was peripheral blood. The receptors originated from a man aged 35 to 55 with primary liver carcinoma and hepatitis B virus infection.

Comment on this clonotype: This CDR3 fails to terminate in the conserved phenylalanine or tryptophan, so it likely reflects a read error. The V gene is TRBV11-1, the J gene TRBJ2-3; possible D gene TRBD2, 7 bases. Germline values: CDR1 SGHAT, CDR2 FQDESV (reference sequence). This CDR3 region has 16 residues. The CDR3: CASSPRGARSTGTQYI. The DNA for the CDR3 is TGTGCCAGCAGCCCCCGGGGGGCGAGAAGCACAGGTACGCAGTATATT.

Comments on this clonotype: A much larger clone differs from this one at a single base, so this may be a read error. CDR3 sequence: CASSIVINREQYF. CDR3 nucleotide sequence: TGTGCCAGCAGTATAGTTATCAATAGAGAGCAGTACTTC. The gene calls are TRBV6-1 and TRBJ2-7; D uncertain. The length of the CDR3 is 13 residues. CDR1 and CDR2 from the germline V gene are MNHNS and SASEGT. The V end was cut by 5 bases, the J end by 7 bases, with 15 bases between.

On this clonotype itself: A much larger clone differs from this one at a single base, so this may be a read error. The chain has TRBV12-3 or TRBV12-4 and TRBJ2-2; D may be TRBD1 or TRBD2 (6 bases each). The CDR3 covers 14 residues. Trimming shortened V by 8 bases and J by 10 bases, and 20 bases separated the two germline ends. The CDR3 reads CASWRRGSIEELFF. DNA for the CDR3: TGTGCCAGCTGGAGGAGGGGGTCGATCGAGGAGCTGTTTTTT.

The chain joins TRBV6-5 to TRBJ2-7, with 8 bases matching TRBD2. Trimming took 5 bases from V and 6 from J; bases not matched to a gene: 6. The CDR3 covers 13 residues. Germline-derived CDR1 and CDR2 are MNHEY and SVGAGI. The CDR3 DNA sequence: TGTGCCAGCAGTCGGGGGGGGATGTCCGAGCAGTACTTC. This gives the protein CASSRGGMSEQYF.

Note on this clonotype: A junction end diverges from the germline sequence, so it may reflect a read error. The chain links TRBV28 to TRBJ2-1; tentative D call: TRBD1 (5 bases). The CDR3 is 14 amino acids. CDR1 is MDHEN, CDR2 SYDVKM, per germline. The CDR3 sequence is CASTRQSSYSEQFF. CDR3 DNA: TGTGCCAGCACCCGACAGTCGTCCTACAGTGAGCAGTTCTTC. The full variable domain, rest sourced from reference TRBV28 and TRBJ2-1, is DVKVTQSSRYLVKRTGEKVFLECVQDMDHENMFWYRQDPGLGLRLIYFSYDVKMKEKGDIPEGYSVSREKKERFSLILESASTNQTSMYLCASTRQSSYSEQFFGPGTRLTVL.

About this clonotype itself: Germline is not matched at one junction end, which may reflect a read error. The J gene is TRBJ2-3, the V gene TRBV4-3; D unresolved. In germline, CDR1 is LGHNA, CDR2 YSLEER. The CDR3 is 14 residues long. The chain's CDR3 is CTSSQSRNTDTQYF. The DNA of the CDR3 is TGTACCAGCAGCCAAAGTAGAAACACAGATACGCAGTATTTT.

With respect to this clonotype: Possible read error: a much larger clone is one base away. This chain joins TRBV4-1 and TRBJ2-1, with TRBD2 matching over 11 bases. Germline V lookup: CDR1 MGHRA, CDR2 YSYEKL. The CDR3 runs to 16 residues. V lost 0 bases and J lost 12; bases outside the gene matches: 10. The CDR3 loop is CASSQEFELAGEGQFF. The CDR3 nucleotides read TGCGCCAGCAGCCAAGAATTCGAACTAGCGGGAGAGGGGCAGTTCTTC.

The CDR3 DNA follows: TGTGCCAGCAGGACCACAGGGTACGATGAGCAGTTCTTC. Amino acids: CASRTTGYDEQFF. The chain is built from TRBV6-2 or TRBV6-3 and TRBJ2-1; possibly TRBD1 for D (6 bases). The CDR3 has 13 residues. In germline, CDR1 is MNHEY, CDR2 SVGEGT. V lost 6 bases to trimming and J lost 8 bases, with 14 bases between them.

This clonotype was counted once. This may be a read error: a much more frequent sequence differs by one nucleotide. The conserved phenylalanine or tryptophan normally closing the CDR3 is absent here, so this likely arose from a read error. The chain uses TRBV5-6 and TRBJ1-1; D is ambiguous. The CDR3 is 13 residues long. V dropped 0 bases and J dropped 1 base, with 4 bases sitting between them. From germline, CDR1 is SGHDT and CDR2 YYEEEE. Here the CDR3 DNA reads TGTGCCAGCAGCTTGGAGGCGAACACTGAAGCTTTCTTA. It yields the protein CASSLEANTEAFL.

Note on this clonotype: Sequence at one end of the junction differs from germline and may be a read error. The chain links TRBV5-4 to TRBJ2-4; 10 bases map to TRBD2. CDR3 size: 16 residues. CDR1 and CDR2 (germline): SGHNT, YYREEE (reference sequence). The CDR3 region has the DNA TGTGCCAACAGCTCCGGGACTAGCGATTGGGGAAACATTCAGTACTTC. Translating gives CANSSGTSDWGNIQYF. Filled out from reference TRBV5-4 and TRBJ2-4, the complete variable domain reads ETGVTQSPTHLIKTRGQQVTLRCSSQSGHNTVSWYQQALGQGPQFIFQYYREEENGRGNFPPRFSGLQFPNYSSELNVNALELDDSALYLCANSSGTSDWGNIQYFGAGTRLSVL.

The chain has TRBV11-2 and TRBJ2-7, with D unclear. This CDR3 spans 15 amino acids. Germline V CDR1 and CDR2: SGHAT, FQNNGV. CDR3 region: CDSSSDRRFWYEQYF. The CDR3 nucleotides read TGTGACAGTAGCTCGGACCGGCGGTTTTGGTACGAGCAGTACTTC.

Of note for this clonotype: This may be a read error, as it is one base from a much larger clone. The rearrangement uses TRBV12-3 or TRBV12-4 and TRBJ2-7; the D gene is possibly TRBD2 (5 bases). This CDR3 contains 15 residues. DNA of the CDR3: TGTGCCAACAGTTTAGCCCGGACTCTCTCCTACGAGCAGTACTTC. It specifies CANSLARTLSYEQYF.